This T cell receptor (beta chain) was identified in a study of shared clonotypes between healthy human individuals. V was clipped by 0 bases and J by 6 bases; unmatched bases: 8. Germline CDR1 is MNHEY and CDR2 is SVGAGI. The CDR3 contains 16 residues. As to this clone: Its antigen is not known.

Measured with immunoSEQ multiplex PCR; TCRdb has only the in-frame clones, and not every one. The table shows 950,000 to 1,200,000 clones, with roughly 80% occurring only once. Study-wide results and caveats: Clonotype sharing among donors, it was expected, would be affected by sequencing depth. In four donors, around 5% of naive CD4 clonotypes appeared in common. Sampling covered blood only; tissue repertoires likely differ.

The receptor comes from a man aged 18 to 30 in good health. Some clones in this sample may be carry-over from other donors' samples. The gene calls are TRBV6-5 and TRBJ2-3, with 8 bases lining up with TRBD1. Source material: memory CD4+ T cells from PBMCs. Subset here: CD45RA-negative fraction. Here the CDR3 reads CASSYSSQGAFDTQYF. DNA of the CDR3: TGTGCCAGCAGTTACTCGAGCCAGGGGGCTTTCGATACGCAGTATTTT.